Listed here is a single TCR beta chain. V lost 3 bases to trimming and J lost 0 bases, with 18 bases between them. Germline V gives CDR1 MGHRA, CDR2 YSYEKL. The CDR3 is made up of 17 amino acids. TCRdb reanalysed the PCR reads using MiXCR and keeps one entry per CDR3 protein. The table has about 10,000 distinct CDR3 sequences, under 25% seen once. This entry is derived from a study of molecular identifiers for immune sequencing clone quantification. The sample was naive CD8+ T cells from blood, with Jurkat cell RNA spiked in. Subset specified: FACS-sorted CD8+CD4-CCR7+CD45RA+ naive T cells. This receptor was taken from a human donor in good health. Some libraries in this study had Jurkat cell RNA spiked in. The chain is built from TRBV4-1 and TRBJ2-7; D possibly corresponds to TRBD2 (5 bases). CDR3 in DNA: TGCGCCAGCAGCCAGGACGGAGGCGCGGCTAGCTCCTACGAGCAGTACTTC. Its translation is CASSQDGGAASSYEQYF.